This T cell receptor (beta chain) was identified in a study of tumor-infiltrating lymphocytes in primary liver carcinoma. Notes on this clonotype: The antigen is unknown.

V shed 4 bases, J shed 5 bases, and the junction held 7 bases outside the gene matches. There are 15 residues in the CDR3. CDR1 SGHAT and CDR2 FQDESV come from the germline V gene (reference sequence). Unsorted bulk tissue of roughly 17-33 mg yielded co-extracted RNA and DNA. Study observations and caveats: Tumor region pairs shared more overlap than did tumor-adjacent and tumor-blood pairs.

The authors made TCR beta cDNA from 400 to 550 ng total RNA with a constant-region primer. Three nested multiplex PCR rounds of slightly modified ARM-PCR generated TCR beta libraries. Forward primers for TRBV1-TRBV30 and a C-beta reverse primer served the first two PCR rounds, at 10 cycles each. TCRdb itself ran the multiplex PCR reads through MiXCR, one entry per CDR3 protein. The sample shows approximately 80,000 distinct CDR3 sequences, approximately 69% of them seen only once. The sample taken for sequencing was tumor-adjacent normal liver tissue. V is TRBV11-1 and J is TRBJ2-1; 8 bases line up with TRBD2. This TCR derives from a man in his forties with primary liver carcinoma and hepatitis B virus infection. CDR3 bases: TGTGCCAGCAGCTCGACCATGCGGGGGGACAATGAGCAGTTCTTC. This gives the protein CASSSTMRGDNEQFF.